The rows below give T cell receptor beta chains drawn from one sample of a study of T cells in Graves' hyperthyroidism and ophthalmopathy. TCRdb passed the multiplex PCR reads through MiXCR, listing each CDR3 protein once. The top ten hold approximately 18% of the sample, which has roughly 530,000 distinct CDR3 sequences, roughly 18% seen once. The sequenced sample consisted of blood. The source is a young woman with Graves' ophthalmopathy. Each CDR3 is given with its conserved first and last residue. Fields, in order: clone size, V gene, J gene, D gene, CDR3 protein, CDR3 DNA. D genes are given only for firm matches. Rows may omit the clone size; those that give it use once, few, many or a size class.

many,TRBV2,TRBJ1-2,.,CASTRGGAYGYTF,TGTGCCAGCACGAGAGGGGGGGCCTATGGCTACACCTTC
many,TRBV11-2,TRBJ2-7,TRBD1,CASRRQGIDEQYF,TGTGCCAGCAGACGACAGGGAATCGACGAGCAGTACTTC
many,TRBV20-1,TRBJ2-1,.,CSARGLAIGEQFF,TGCAGTGCTAGGGGGCTAGCGATCGGTGAGCAGTTCTTC
many,TRBV6-4,TRBJ2-3,.,CASSDSAGASTDTQYF,TGTGCCAGCAGTGACTCGGCAGGGGCTAGCACAGATACGCAGTATTTT
few,TRBV27,TRBJ2-4,TRBD2,CASSNGGENIQYF,TGTGCCAGCAGTAATGGGGGGGAAAACATTCAGTACTTC
few,TRBV6-2/TRBV6-3,TRBJ2-3,.,CASKEASTDTQYF,TGTGCCAGCAAGGAGGCTAGCACAGATACGCAGTATTTT
.,TRBV7-9,TRBJ1-1,TRBD1,CASSDRDRDVGGNTEAFF,TGTGCCAGCAGCGACCGGGACAGGGATGTGGGTGGGAACACTGAAGCTTTCTTT
few,TRBV29-1,TRBJ2-7,TRBD1,CSVENRGNFDEQYF,TGCAGCGTTGAAAACAGGGGTAATTTCGACGAGCAGTACTTC
few,TRBV30,TRBJ2-2,.,CAWSRAATGELFF,TGTGCCTGGAGCCGGGCCGCCACCGGGGAGCTGTTTTTT
.,TRBV5-1,TRBJ2-1,TRBD1,CASSFSGGNEQFF,TGCGCCAGCAGCTTTTCAGGGGGCAATGAGCAGTTCTTC
many,TRBV28,TRBJ2-2,TRBD2,CASSPGLAGTGELFF,TGTGCCAGCAGTCCCGGACTAGCGGGCACCGGGGAGCTGTTTTTT
.,TRBV6-1,TRBJ2-1,TRBD2,CASSETSGGGHEQFF,TGTGCCAGCAGTGAAACTAGCGGGGGGGGCCATGAGCAGTTCTTC
.,TRBV4-2,TRBJ2-2,.,CASSLQSITGELFF,TGTGCCAGCAGCCTTCAGTCCATCACCGGGGAGCTGTTTTTT
.,TRBV27,TRBJ1-1,TRBD1,CASSFRTGGAGKNTEAFF,TGTGCCAGCAGTTTCCGGACAGGGGGCGCGGGCAAGAACACTGAAGCTTTCTTT
few,TRBV4-2,TRBJ2-1,TRBD2,CASSQDAPGTSGSYNEQFF,TGTGCCAGCAGCCAGGACGCCCCCGGGACTAGCGGGAGCTACAATGAGCAGTTCTTC
.,TRBV20-1,TRBJ1-6,.,CSATLGGSPLHF,TGCAGTGCTACCCTGGGGGGTTCACCCCTCCACTTT
many,TRBV6-1,TRBJ1-5,.,CASSETGLGSNQPQHF,TGTGCCAGCAGTGAAACCGGGCTAGGGAGCAATCAGCCCCAGCATTTT
many,TRBV20-1,TRBJ2-7,.,CSARGLTQIYEQYF,TGCAGTGCTAGAGGGTTAACACAAATCTACGAGCAGTACTTC
many,TRBV28,TRBJ2-7,TRBD2,CASSLTSGASYEQYF,TGTGCCAGCAGCCTTACTAGCGGGGCTTCCTACGAGCAGTACTTC
many,TRBV6-1,TRBJ2-7,.,CASSEALGRQYEQYF,TGTGCCAGCAGTGAAGCGCTGGGGAGGCAATACGAGCAGTACTTC
.,TRBV5-1,TRBJ1-2,TRBD1,CASGSWTGLGYTF,TGCGCCAGCGGGTCATGGACAGGGTTAGGCTACACCTTC
many,TRBV5-1,TRBJ2-3,.,CASSLDGGSSTDTQYF,TGCGCCAGCAGCTTGGATGGGGGTTCTAGCACAGATACGCAGTATTTT
.,TRBV5-1,TRBJ2-3,.,CASSSLQGGGTDTQYF,TGCGCCAGCAGCTCCCTACAGGGAGGGGGCACAGATACGCAGTATTTT
few,TRBV7-9,TRBJ2-1,.,CFTQGSYNEQFF,TGCTTTACTCAGGGGAGCTACAATGAGCAGTTCTTC
many,TRBV2,TRBJ2-3,.,CASSEWAGRTDTQYF,TGTGCCAGCAGTGAATGGGCAGGGCGCACAGATACGCAGTATTTT
once,TRBV4-3,TRBJ2-3,TRBD2,CASSQDSIAGGTAYTQYF,TGCGCCAGCAGCCAAGATTCAATAGCGGGAGGTACGGCCTATACGCAGTATTTT
.,TRBV9,TRBJ2-2,.,CASTPWGDTGELFF,TGTGCCAGCACCCCATGGGGGGACACCGGGGAGCTGTTTTTT
few,TRBV2,TRBJ1-6,TRBD1,CASASLGQNNSPLHF,TGTGCCAGCGCGAGCTTGGGACAGAATAATTCACCCCTCCACTTT
few,TRBV6-1,TRBJ2-7,.,CASSEAGQAFEQYF,TGTGCCAGCAGTGAAGCAGGTCAGGCCTTCGAGCAGTACTTC